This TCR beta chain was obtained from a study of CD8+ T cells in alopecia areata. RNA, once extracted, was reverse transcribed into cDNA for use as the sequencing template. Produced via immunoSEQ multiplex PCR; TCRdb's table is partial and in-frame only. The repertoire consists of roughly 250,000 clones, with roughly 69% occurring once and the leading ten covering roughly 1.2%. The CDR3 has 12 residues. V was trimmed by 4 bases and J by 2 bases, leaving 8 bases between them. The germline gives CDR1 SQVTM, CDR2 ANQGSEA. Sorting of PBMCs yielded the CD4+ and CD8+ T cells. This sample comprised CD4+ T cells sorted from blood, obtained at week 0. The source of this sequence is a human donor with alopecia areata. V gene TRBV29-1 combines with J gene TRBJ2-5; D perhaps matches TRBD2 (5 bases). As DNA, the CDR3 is TGCAGCGTTGCGGGGAATCAAGAGACCCAGTACTTC. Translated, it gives CSVAGNQETQYF. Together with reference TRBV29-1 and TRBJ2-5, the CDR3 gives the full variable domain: SAVISQKPSRDICQRGTSLTIQCQVDSQVTMMFWYRQQPGQSLTLIATANQGSEATYESGFVIDKFPISRPNLTFSTLTVSNMSPEDSSIYLCSVAGNQETQYFGPGTRLLVL.